A selection of T cell receptor beta chains follows, all from one sample in a study of shared clonotypes between healthy human individuals. Profiled with immunoSEQ multiplex PCR; TCRdb holds only in-frame clones, not every one. The sample gives roughly 510,000 clones, over 75% of which show up once; approximately 12% is in the top ten. Sequencing input: PBMCs. All receptors come from a woman in her forties in good health. Some clones in this sample may be carry-over from other donors' samples. The CDR3 runs from the conserved cysteine through the conserved F or W. The D gene is left open where the match is weak. For some rows the clone size is stated as once, few or many, or as a class when expanded; others skip it.

CDR3 protein: CATGLAGVSDTQYF; CDR3 DNA: TGTGCCACCGGACTAGCGGGAGTATCAGATACGCAGTATTTT; clone size: few; D gene: TRBD2; V gene: TRBV7-9; J gene: TRBJ2-3
CDR3 protein: CASSNPGTGSTDTQYF; CDR3 DNA: TGTGCCAGCTCAAATCCCGGGACAGGGTCCACAGATACGCAGTATTTT; clone size: NA; D gene: TRBD1; V gene: TRBV18; J gene: TRBJ2-3
CDR3 protein: CASSDRVTNEKLFF; CDR3 DNA: TGTGCCAGCAGTGACAGGGTCACTAATGAAAAACTGTTTTTT; clone size: NA; D gene: TRBD1; V gene: TRBV5-8; J gene: TRBJ1-4
CDR3 protein: CSVESYNYGYTF; CDR3 DNA: TGCAGCGTGGAATCCTATAACTATGGCTACACCTTC; clone size: NA; D gene: NA; V gene: TRBV29-1; J gene: TRBJ1-2
CDR3 protein: CASSSFTSGRLTGELFF; CDR3 DNA: TGTGCCAGCAGCTCCTTTACTAGCGGGAGGTTGACCGGGGAGCTGTTTTTT; clone size: NA; D gene: TRBD2; V gene: TRBV5-6; J gene: TRBJ2-2
CDR3 protein: CASSFAIQETQYF; CDR3 DNA: TGTGCCAGCAGCTTCGCTATCCAAGAGACCCAGTACTTC; clone size: NA; D gene: NA; V gene: TRBV5-6; J gene: TRBJ2-5
CDR3 protein: CASSMTGTRNQPQHF; CDR3 DNA: TGTGCCAGCAGTATGACAGGGACGAGAAATCAGCCCCAGCATTTT; clone size: NA; D gene: TRBD1; V gene: TRBV28; J gene: TRBJ1-5
CDR3 protein: CASSYQRSSRADTQYF; CDR3 DNA: TGTGCCAGCAGCTATCAACGGTCCTCGCGGGCAGATACGCAGTATTTT; clone size: NA; D gene: NA; V gene: TRBV7-9; J gene: TRBJ2-3
CDR3 protein: CASSPQGASGYTF; CDR3 DNA: TGTGCCAGCAGTCCCCAGGGGGCCTCGGGCTACACCTTC; clone size: NA; D gene: TRBD1; V gene: TRBV6-1; J gene: TRBJ1-2
CDR3 protein: CASSLFSQGGTTFGEQYF; CDR3 DNA: TGTGCCAGCAGCCTCTTTTCCCAAGGGGGAACAACTTTTGGCGAGCAGTACTTC; clone size: NA; D gene: NA; V gene: TRBV7-8; J gene: TRBJ2-7
CDR3 protein: CASSSRTSGTYEQYF; CDR3 DNA: TGTGCCAGTAGTTCAAGGACTAGCGGAACCTACGAGCAGTACTTC; clone size: NA; D gene: TRBD2; V gene: TRBV19; J gene: TRBJ2-7